The clone carrying this T cell receptor (beta chain) came up many times. Its antigen remains unknown. V lost 2 bases, J lost 5 bases, and 10 bases lay in between. The CDR3 totals 14 residues. Germline lookup yields CDR1 SGDLS and CDR2 YYNGEE. The data originate from a study of prognosis after radiotherapy for stage I lung cancer. Study context: SBRT spanned 3 to 5 fractions, reaching a biologically effective dose of at least 100 Gy.

The study, taken as a whole, reports: Reportedly, patients with and without metastases differed in TRBV and TRBJ gene usage.

Using two-round multiplex PCR, the authors amplified TCR beta CDR3 from genomic DNA. Initially, in first-round PCR, primers specific to each TRBV and TRBJ gene were used. TCRdb fed the multiplex PCR reads into MiXCR, producing one record per CDR3 protein. The sample includes around 59,000 distinct CDR3 sequences, about a quarter of them seen just once. This TCR came from a donor over 45 with non-small cell lung cancer. The rearrangement uses TRBV9 and TRBJ1-4; possible D gene TRBD1, 6 bases. The starting material was PBMCs, obtained before or after stereotactic body radiation therapy (not recorded which). The CDR3 sequence: CASSVGGRNEKLFF. CDR3 nucleotide sequence: TGTGCCAGCAGCGTTGGGGGCAGGAATGAAAAACTGTTTTTT.